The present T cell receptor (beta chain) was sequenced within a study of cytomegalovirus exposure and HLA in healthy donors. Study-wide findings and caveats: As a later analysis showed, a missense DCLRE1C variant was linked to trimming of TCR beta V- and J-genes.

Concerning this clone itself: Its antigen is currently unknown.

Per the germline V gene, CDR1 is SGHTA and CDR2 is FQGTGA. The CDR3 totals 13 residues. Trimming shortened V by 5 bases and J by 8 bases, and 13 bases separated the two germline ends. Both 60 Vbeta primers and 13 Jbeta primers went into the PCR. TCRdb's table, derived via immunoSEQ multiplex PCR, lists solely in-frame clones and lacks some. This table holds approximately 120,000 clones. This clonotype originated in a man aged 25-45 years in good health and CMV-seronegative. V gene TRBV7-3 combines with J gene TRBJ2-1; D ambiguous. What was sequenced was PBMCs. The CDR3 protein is CASSPSAIYEQFF. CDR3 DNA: TGTGCCAGCAGCCCCTCAGCGATTTATGAGCAGTTCTTC.